The sequence of this T cell receptor beta chain was determined in a study of T cells in localized non-small cell lung cancer. Overall study findings and caveats: The tumor had only one region sequenced, so heterogeneity remains possible. The study detected a median approximately 57 of the top 100 tumor clones in adjacent lung. Uninvolved adjacent lung, not tumor, had the highest T cell clonality. Higher blood T cell density went with longer overall survival.

Clones were sequenced by immunoSEQ multiplex PCR, and TCRdb holds only the in-frame ones, with some missing. This sample has fewer than 15,000 clones; just over 85% occur once, and the top ten carry roughly 58%. As for this clone: Its specificity is not known.

This CDR3 comprises 15 residues. The V gene end was trimmed by 2 bases and the J gene end by 5 bases; junction bases not matched to a gene: 2. Looked up from germline, CDR1 is LNHDA and CDR2 is SQIVND (reference sequence). The receptor's source is a male donor at least 60 years old with stage III lung adenocarcinoma. The chain joins TRBV19 to TRBJ2-1, with 11 bases fitting TRBD2. Sequenced material: peripheral blood, taken before any cancer treatment. The CDR3 protein is CASSISSGGDNEQFF. DNA of the CDR3: TGTGCCAGTAGTATAAGTAGCGGGGGGGACAATGAGCAGTTCTTC.